The rows below give T cell receptor beta chains drawn from one sample of a study of neurological immune-mediated disorders. A single record per CDR3 protein comes from TCRdb applying MiXCR to the 5' RACE reads. The sample includes tens of thousands of distinct CDR3 sequences, roughly 18% seen only once; the top ten take just over 15%. The sample consisted of PBMCs. These receptors came from a woman aged 40-49 years in good health. Both conserved end residues are part of each CDR3. Each record gives: CDR3 DNA, CDR3 protein, J gene, V gene, clone size, D gene, CDR3 length. A D gene is named only where the DNA matches it firmly. Clone size is shown for a subset of rows, as once, few, many or a class of expanded clone.

TGTGCCAGCTCACTCGAGATGGGGCTAGAAGCAGATACGCAGTATTTT CASSLEMGLEADTQYF TRBJ2-3 TRBV18 many NA 16
TGTGCCAGCAGTAGGCAGGGGAGGACTGAAGCTTTCTTT CASSRQGRTEAFF TRBJ1-1 TRBV12-3/TRBV12-4 NA NA 13
TGTGCCAGCAGCGCAGGACAGGGGGCAGGTGAAGCTTTCTTT CASSAGQGAGEAFF TRBJ1-1 TRBV9 few TRBD1 14
TGTGCCAGCTCCAATTCCGGGGGAGGCTACAATGAGCAGTTCTTC CASSNSGGGYNEQFF TRBJ2-1 TRBV6-1 NA NA 15
TGCGCCAGCAGCCAAGTACATAGCGACAATCAGCCCCAGCATTTT CASSQVHSDNQPQHF TRBJ1-5 TRBV4-1 many NA 15
TGCAGTGCTAGAGATGGTCGGGGGAACTTAAATTCACCCCTCCACTTT CSARDGRGNLNSPLHF TRBJ1-6 TRBV20-1 many NA 16
TGTGCCAGCAGCTCATTAGCAGCGGAGCTCTACGAGCAGTACTTC CASSSLAAELYEQYF TRBJ2-7 TRBV4-2 NA NA 15
TGTGCCAGCAGCTATCCGGGACAGGGCACAGATACGCAGTATTTT CASSYPGQGTDTQYF TRBJ2-3 TRBV7-2 many TRBD1 15
TGTGCCAGCAGCTTACGGACAGGGGGCAGTCTACGCTATGGCTACACCTTC CASSLRTGGSLRYGYTF TRBJ1-2 TRBV13 many TRBD1 17
TGTGCCAGCAGCTTGAAGGGACAGGGAACCGGGGAGCTGTTTTTT CASSLKGQGTGELFF TRBJ2-2 TRBV3-1 NA TRBD1 15
TGCAGTGCTAGAGGGCACCCGGGGTTGGATACGCAGTATTTT CSARGHPGLDTQYF TRBJ2-3 TRBV20-1 many NA 14
TGTGCCAGCAGTGAAGGACTGGGGACCAGTATCGAGCAGTACTTC CASSEGLGTSIEQYF TRBJ2-7 TRBV2 many NA 15
TGCAGTGTCAGTACCCACACAGATACGCAGTATTTT CSVSTHTDTQYF TRBJ2-3 TRBV20-1 NA NA 12
TGTGCCAGCAGCTTGGCCGATATGTGGGATCAGCCCCAGCATTTT CASSLADMWDQPQHF TRBJ1-5 TRBV5-5 NA NA 15
TGCGCCAGCAGCGAAGCCCCAGGGGGTGGTAATGAAAAACTGTTTTTT CASSEAPGGGNEKLFF TRBJ1-4 TRBV5-1 many TRBD1 16
TGTGCCAGCAGCCAGGATGAGTCGGGTAATGAGCAGTTCTTC CASSQDESGNEQFF TRBJ2-1 TRBV3-1 many NA 14
TGCGCCAGCAGCTTGGTGGGGACAGGAAATGAAAAACTGTTTTTT CASSLVGTGNEKLFF TRBJ1-4 TRBV5-1 many TRBD1 15
TGTGCCAGCAGTACCCCGGGAGACTACGAGCAGTACTTC CASSTPGDYEQYF TRBJ2-7 TRBV12-3/TRBV12-4 NA NA 13
TGCGCCAGCAGTGAAGGGTATCAAGATACGCAGTATTTT CASSEGYQDTQYF TRBJ2-3 TRBV10-2 many NA 13
TGCGCCAGCAGCGGATTACAGGGGAACACTGAAGCTTTCTTT CASSGLQGNTEAFF TRBJ1-1 TRBV5-1 few NA 14
TGTGCCAGCAGCTTGTCGGCGGGGGTAGACTATGGCTACACCTTC CASSLSAGVDYGYTF TRBJ1-2 TRBV5-5 many NA 15
TGTGCCACCCGTAGAGGGCTTAATCAGCCCCAGCATTTT CATRRGLNQPQHF TRBJ1-5 TRBV7-2 many NA 13